The 29 T cell receptor beta chains presented below share a single source sample, sequenced in a study of blood T cell repertoires in COVID-19 (dated by TCRdb to 2019 to 2021). The library relied on the immunoSEQ multiplex PCR assay. TCRdb limited this immuneACCESS table to in-frame rearrangements with V and J called. A share of clones is missing; checked studies link under half to unresolved V genes, and the rest is unexplained. The sample table records roughly 250,000 clones; about 83% of these occur just once. The ten largest clones capture roughly 5.5% of the sample. The sequenced material came from peripheral blood. These TCRs come from a human donor in a cohort sampled during active COVID-19.

The chain is built from TRBV5-4 and TRBJ2-2, with 11 positions matching TRBD2. CDR1 and CDR2 (germline): SGHNT, YYREEE (reference sequence). Losses at the gene ends were 0 bases for V and 4 bases for J; bases not matched to a gene: 2. CDR3 length equals 16 residues. CDR3 residues: CASSLGSGRVTGELFF. The CDR3 nucleotides are TGTGCCAGCAGCTTGGGTAGCGGGAGGGTCACCGGGGAGCTGTTTTTT.

This clone has more than one count but fewer than ten. The genes are TRBV29-1 and TRBJ2-7; D possibly corresponds to TRBD2 (5 bases). CDR3 length: 12 residues. Germline V gene data show CDR1 as SQVTM and CDR2 as ANQGSEA. Trimming stripped 4 bases from V and 2 bases from J, with 9 bases between. Here the CDR3 DNA reads TGCAGCGTTGTATCCGGGGCCTACGAGCAGTACTTC. Amino acid sequence: CSVVSGAYEQYF.

The rearrangement uses TRBV19 and TRBJ1-1; D remains unclear. Germline-derived CDR1 and CDR2 are LNHDA and SQIVND (reference sequence). The CDR3 contains 11 residues. Trimming took off 6 bases at V and 1 base at J, with 3 bases between the two ends. CDR3 sequence: CASSRNTEAFF. CDR3 DNA sequence: TGTGCCAGTAGCCGGAACACTGAAGCTTTCTTT.

The chain employs TRBV19 and TRBJ1-1; no reliable D call. The CDR3 spans 15 residues. Deletions cut 0 bases from V and 3 bases from J, with 11 bases between. The germline CDR1 and CDR2 sequences are LNHDA and SQIVND (reference sequence). Here the CDR3 reads CASSIDGRRHTEAFF. In nucleotides, the CDR3 is TGTGCCAGTAGTATAGATGGGCGGAGGCACACTGAAGCTTTCTTT. The variable domain in full, with the rest retrieved from reference TRBV19 and TRBJ1-1, is DGGITQSPKYLFRKEGQNVTLSCEQNLNHDAMYWYRQDPGQGLRLIYYSQIVNDFQKGDIAEGYSVSREKKESFPLTVTSAQKNPTAFYLCASSIDGRRHTEAFFGQGTRLTVV.

This sequence joins TRBV7-9 and TRBJ2-1, with 12 bases identical to TRBD2. The germline CDR1 and CDR2 sequences are SEHNR and FQNEAQ (reference sequence). V gave up 2 bases and J gave up 6 bases; unmatched junction bases: 5. CDR3 length: 16 residues. CDR3: CASSLSLAGGPNEQFF. The DNA for the CDR3 is TGTGCCAGCAGCTTATCACTAGCGGGAGGCCCCAATGAGCAGTTCTTC. Variable domain in full (rest from reference TRBV7-9 and TRBJ2-1): DTGVSQNPRHKITKRGQNVTFRCDPISEHNRLYWYRQTLGQGPEFLTYFQNEAQLEKSRLLSDRFSAERPKGSFSTLEIQRTEQGDSAMYLCASSLSLAGGPNEQFFGPGTRLTVL.

The V gene is TRBV28, the J gene TRBJ2-3, with 13 bases that match TRBD2. Germline values: CDR1 MDHEN, CDR2 SYDVKM. The trim removed 4 bases at V and 5 bases at J, leaving 6 bases unmatched. This CDR3 has 16 residues. The CDR3 sequence: CASSSFRTSGGDTQYF. In DNA form, the CDR3 reads TGTGCCAGCAGTTCTTTCAGGACTAGCGGGGGAGATACGCAGTATTTT.

On this clone: The sample carries other DNA sequences with the same CDR3. This chain links TRBV7-3 with TRBJ1-1, with D unclear. The CDR3 loop spans 13 amino acids. The germline V gene encodes CDR1 SGHTA and CDR2 FQGTGA. V lost 0 bases and J 5 bases, leaving 7 bases between the germline ends. CDR3 sequence: CASSLTPRTEAFF. The CDR3 coding sequence is TGTGCCAGCAGCTTAACCCCGCGGACTGAAGCTTTCTTT.

This chain connects TRBV21-1 to TRBJ2-2; TRBD1 is taken as the D call from the table, unchecked against the DNA. TRBV21-1 is a pseudogene locus. CDR3 length: 17 amino acids. CDR3 sequence: CASSKRSRQGYTGELFF. The CDR3 DNA sequence: TGTGCCAGCAGCAAGAGGTCAAGACAGGGATACACCGGGGAGCTGTTTTTT.

The V and J genes are TRBV28 and TRBJ2-1; 8 bases line up with TRBD1. J gave up 2 bases and V 7 bases, and 7 bases lay outside the gene matches. CDR3 length: 15 residues. CDR1 is MDHEN, CDR2 SYDVKM, per germline. CDR3 DNA sequence: TGTGCCAGCATCACCCAGGGGGCGGCCTACAATGAGCAGTTCTTC. It codes for CASITQGAAYNEQFF.

The chain uses TRBV19 and TRBJ1-4; D not resolved. CDR1 is LNHDA, CDR2 SQIVND, per germline (reference sequence). The ends were cut back, 5 bases at V and 8 bases at J, with 12 bases in the middle. CDR3 length: 13 amino acids. The CDR3 protein is CASSERAQEKLFF. The CDR3 nucleotides read TGTGCCAGTAGTGAGAGGGCTCAGGAAAAACTGTTTTTT. Complete variable domain (other parts from reference TRBV19 and TRBJ1-4): DGGITQSPKYLFRKEGQNVTLSCEQNLNHDAMYWYRQDPGQGLRLIYYSQIVNDFQKGDIAEGYSVSREKKESFPLTVTSAQKNPTAFYLCASSERAQEKLFFGSGTQLSVL.

The chain joins TRBV6-5 to TRBJ1-4; TRBD1 might be the D (5 bases). The length of the CDR3 is 14 residues. The ends were cut back, 3 bases at V and 7 bases at J, with 12 bases in the middle. Germline CDR1 reads MNHEY; CDR2 reads SVGAGI. CDR3 sequence reads: CASSYGQGTEKLFF. As DNA, the CDR3 is TGTGCCAGCAGTTATGGGCAGGGTACTGAAAAACTGTTTTTT.

This clone was detected only once. This chain's CDR3 is CASSTPWTSGASTDTQYF. For the CDR3, the DNA is TGTGCCAGCAGCACCCCTTGGACTAGCGGAGCTAGCACAGATACGCAGTATTTT. The V call is TRBV28, the J call TRBJ2-3; TRBD2 matches 10 bases. Germline V gene lookup returns CDR1 MDHEN and CDR2 SYDVKM. The CDR3 length is 18 residues. The junction had 12 bases not matched to a gene; V was cut back by 6 bases and J by 0 bases. Based on the CDR3 plus reference TRBV28 and TRBJ2-3, the full variable domain is DVKVTQSSRYLVKRTGEKVFLECVQDMDHENMFWYRQDPGLGLRLIYFSYDVKMKEKGDIPEGYSVSREKKERFSLILESASTNQTSMYLCASSTPWTSGASTDTQYFGPGTRLTVL.

This clone was seen just once. This sequence joins TRBV7-3 and TRBJ2-1, with 7 nucleotides matching TRBD2. This CDR3 is 13 amino acids long. Germline CDR1 SGHTA, CDR2 FQGTGA. The V and J ends lost 5 bases and 8 bases, in that order; junction bases with no gene match: 6. CDR3 DNA: TGTGCCAGCAGCCCTGGGAGGGGCGATGAGCAGTTCTTC. This gives the protein CASSPGRGDEQFF.

V is TRBV7-9 and J is TRBJ2-5; TRBD2 agrees at 10 bases. The germline gives CDR1 SEHNR, CDR2 FQNEAQ (reference sequence). The CDR3 extends over 15 amino acids. The ends lost 5 bases at V and 2 bases at J; junction bases unmatched: 5. The CDR3 region is CASSPSGGGQETQYF. The CDR3 DNA sequence: TGTGCCAGCAGCCCGAGCGGGGGGGGACAAGAGACCCAGTACTTC.

The genes are TRBV6-6 and TRBJ2-3, with TRBD1 matching 7 bases. CDR1 and CDR2 from the germline V gene are MNHNY and SVGAGI (reference sequence). J lost 5 bases, V lost 5 bases, and 7 bases had no gene match. This CDR3 is built from 14 residues. This CDR3 reads CASSRTGAVDTQYF. The CDR3, as DNA: TGTGCCAGCAGTCGCACAGGGGCGGTAGATACGCAGTATTTT.

The rearrangement joins TRBV29-1 to TRBJ1-1, with 9 bases that match TRBD1. J was trimmed by 5 bases and V by 7 bases; bases with no gene match: 14. This CDR3 is built from 15 residues. The germline V gene encodes CDR1 SQVTM and CDR2 ANQGSEA. The CDR3 nucleotides read TGCAGCGCTGGGGAGTGGGGACAGGGACAGACTGAAGCTTTCTTT. It encodes CSAGEWGQGQTEAFF.

The table lists this clone with a count of one. V is TRBV5-6 and J is TRBJ1-5; 9 bases align to TRBD1. The CDR3 runs to 16 residues. The V segment lost 3 bases and the J segment 3 bases; nucleotides outside the gene matches: 7. Germline loops: CDR1 SGHDT, CDR2 YYEEEE. CDR3 sequence: CASSWGQGQNNQPQHF. In nucleotides, the CDR3 is TGTGCCAGCAGCTGGGGACAGGGTCAAAACAATCAGCCCCAGCATTTT.

The chain employs TRBV19 and TRBJ1-2; no clear D. V gave up 7 bases and J gave up 0 bases, with 15 bases separating them. CDR3 length: 15 amino acids. Germline V lookup: CDR1 LNHDA, CDR2 SQIVND (reference sequence). The CDR3, as DNA: TGTGCCAGTATTGCCCGCAGTTTCTCTAACTATGGCTACACCTTC. Amino acids: CASIARSFSNYGYTF.

This chain joins TRBV5-1 and TRBJ2-5; 7 nucleotides align to TRBD2. The germline gives CDR1 SGHRS, CDR2 YFSETQ. V was clipped by 4 bases and J by 1 base; unmatched bases: 4. This CDR3 has 14 residues. CDR3 bases: TGCGCCAGCAGCCCAGCGGGGTTCCAAGAGACCCAGTACTTC. This gives the protein CASSPAGFQETQYF.

The V call is TRBV9, the J call TRBJ2-1; 8 bases are a match to TRBD2. CDR1 is SGDLS, CDR2 YYNGEE, per germline. This CDR3 is built from 15 residues. V lost 5 bases to trimming and J lost 5 bases; unmatched junction nucleotides: 9. CDR3: CASSISGSIHNEQFF. CDR3 nucleotides: TGTGCCAGCAGTATAAGCGGGAGTATCCACAATGAGCAGTTCTTC.

This clone occurred once. The rearrangement links TRBV9 to TRBJ1-1; no firm D call. This CDR3 is built from 14 residues. The V end lost 1 base, the J end lost 1 base, and 8 bases lay between the germline ends. CDR1 and CDR2 (germline): SGDLS, YYNGEE. In nucleotides, the CDR3 is TGTGCCAGCAGCGTAACAGCCGAGAACACTGAAGCTTTCTTT. Amino acids: CASSVTAENTEAFF.

The chain is built from TRBV18 and TRBJ2-2; maybe TRBD2 (5 bases). The CDR3 contains 14 residues. The germline V and J ends were trimmed by 5 bases and 5 bases, with 12 bases remaining between them. CDR1 is KGHSH and CDR2 is LQKENI in the germline V gene. CDR3 sequence (DNA): TGTGCCAGCTCAACCGGGCCGGGAACCGGGGAGCTGTTTTTT. Amino acid sequence: CASSTGPGTGELFF. Complete variable domain (other parts from reference TRBV18 and TRBJ2-2): NAGVMQNPRHLVRRRGQEARLRCSPMKGHSHVYWYRQLPEEGLKFMVYLQKENIIDESGMPKERFSAEFPKEGPSILRIQQVVRGDSAAYFCASSTGPGTGELFFGEGSRLTVL.

This sequence joins TRBV28 and TRBJ2-7; D is ambiguous. The CDR3 consists of 13 residues. The V and J ends lost 6 bases and 0 bases respectively, with 9 bases between them. Germline CDR1 is MDHEN and CDR2 is SYDVKM. CDR3 amino acids: CASRGPASYEQYF. CDR3 in DNA: TGTGCCAGCAGGGGCCCCGCCTCCTACGAGCAGTACTTC.

The V gene is TRBV6-5, the J gene TRBJ1-2; 7 nucleotides line up with TRBD1. Germline trimming cut 4 bases from V and 8 bases from J; bases unmatched to any gene: 10. This CDR3 comprises 14 residues. The V gene's germline CDR1 is MNHEY and CDR2 SVGAGI. The CDR3 sequence is CASSSFDRASGYTF. The CDR3 nucleotides are TGTGCCAGCAGTTCTTTCGACAGGGCGAGCGGCTACACCTTC.

This clone was observed many times. The V and J genes are TRBV28 and TRBJ1-5; tentative D call: TRBD1 (6 bases). Germline V lookup: CDR1 MDHEN, CDR2 SYDVKM. There are 15 residues in the CDR3. V lost 3 bases and J 7 bases, leaving 16 bases between the germline ends. CDR3 DNA sequence: TGTGCCAGCAGTTTCCCGACAGGCCAGACCCAGCCCCAGCATTTT. Amino acid sequence: CASSFPTGQTQPQHF.

This clone was seen a few times. The CDR3 nucleotides are TGTGCCAGCAGTGATAAGACAGGGGGAACTTCCTACGAGCAGTACTTC. This translates into CASSDKTGGTSYEQYF. The rearrangement uses TRBV25-1 and TRBJ2-7; TRBD1 matches at 9 bases. Unmatched junction bases numbered 7, after V lost 3 bases and J lost 1 base. Looked up from germline, CDR1 is MGHDK and CDR2 is SYGVNS. The CDR3 consists of 16 residues.

The chain recombines TRBV7-9 with TRBJ2-3; 8 nucleotides match TRBD1. J was trimmed by 1 base and V by 0 bases; bases with no gene match: 3. Germline lookup yields CDR1 SEHNR and CDR2 FQNEAQ (reference sequence). This CDR3 is 16 amino acids long. The CDR3: CASSLAPGQGTDTQYF. As DNA, the CDR3 is TGTGCCAGCAGCTTAGCGCCGGGACAGGGCACAGATACGCAGTATTTT. The full variable domain, in which reference TRBV7-9 and TRBJ2-3 provide the parts outside the CDR3, is DTGVSQNPRHKITKRGQNVTFRCDPISEHNRLYWYRQTLGQGPEFLTYFQNEAQLEKSRLLSDRFSAERPKGSFSTLEIQRTEQGDSAMYLCASSLAPGQGTDTQYFGPGTRLTVL.

This clone appeared a single time. The chain joins TRBV27 to TRBJ1-6; 7 nucleotides line up with TRBD1. The junction had 15 bases not matched to a gene; V was cut back by 5 bases and J by 5 bases. This CDR3 region has 18 residues. Per germline, CDR1 MNHEY and CDR2 SMNVEV (reference sequence). The CDR3 spells CASSLWTGQLTNNSPLHF. Here the CDR3 DNA reads TGTGCCAGCAGTCTTTGGACAGGACAGCTCACGAATAATTCACCCCTCCACTTT.

This chain links TRBV10-3 with TRBJ2-1, with D possibly matching TRBD2 (5 bases). The CDR3 covers 13 residues. V was cut by 1 base and J by 5 bases, with 6 bases left in between. Germline CDR1 and CDR2: ENHRY and SYGVKD. As DNA, the CDR3 is TGTGCCATCAGTGAGTGGCGGGACAATGAGCAGTTCTTC. Encoded protein: CAISEWRDNEQFF.